This entry is about one T cell receptor beta chain. Its cognate antigen has yet to be identified. No much larger clone exists at a distance of one base, and base qualities are not known. The cysteine opens and the phenylalanine closes a CDR3 of 16 amino acids. The kept DNA is CDR3 alone, 48 bases in frame from the first base. The V and J ends are trimmed by 2 bases and 1 base, leaving 14 bases between them. The germline V gene (reference sequence) specifies GTSNPN as CDR1 and SVGIG as CDR2. The data belong to a study of blood T cell repertoires in COVID-19 (dated by TCRdb to 2019 to 2021). Some background on the complete study: Samples covering the acute and convalescent phases of COVID-19 were provided by collaborators in the United States, Italy and Spain. The samples were drawn from two sources: the first 160 participants of the ongoing ImmuneRACE study, and some 1,300 subjects contributed by 6 global collaborators. A de-identified subject ID, COVID-19 status, age in years and sex were almost always included in the sample metadata. The material from the prospective study consisted of cDNA or gDNA derived from T cells, B-cell-depleted T cells, or PBMCs. The repertoires were released in a freely available public database intended as a resource for research on the immune response to SARS-CoV-2. The dataset comprised deeply sampled blood TCRbeta repertoires from subjects exposed to, actively infected with, or recovered from COVID-19. HLA class I and class II types, where available, came from metadata supplied by the sample provider rather than from assay-based typing.

In Seattle, one collaborating source enrolled patients while the infection was active and tracked those patients longitudinally over the course of disease. Each collaborating institution followed its own protocols to collect whole blood in K2EDTA tubes. For TCRbeta analysis, collaborator samples were shipped as frozen whole blood, as isolated PBMCs, or as DNA extracted from either sample type. Points the paper makes about the study in general: How much clinical and demographic metadata was included differed by source and by participant, and the metadata was provided uncurated.

TCRbeta CDR3 regions were amplified from genomic DNA by means of the immunoSEQ Assay, a bias-controlled multiplex PCR. The authors processed their data as follows. Nucleated cell counts per sample were estimated from amplification of reference gene primers within the assay. To quantify the absolute abundance of each unique TCRbeta CDR3 rearrangement, sequence reads were collapsed and filtered. For each sample, productive Simpson clonality was calculated as the square root of Simpson's diversity index over productive rearrangements. The clones in this table, taken by TCRdb from immuneACCESS, are in-frame only. Not every clone is retained; where verified, under half of the shortfall comes from an unresolved V gene, and the cause of the rest is unknown. The D gene and trimming were derived from the DNA, and the V and J assignments and clone size from that table. This sample is represented by over 130,000 clones; 80% to 85% of them were singletons. The top ten constitute less than 9% of the sample.

Sequencing was carried out using peripheral blood. The V and J segments used are TRBV30 and TRBJ1-4; the D gene remains uncertain. This clonotype was sampled from a man under 40 with COVID-19, enrolled during active disease. The CDR3 sequence is CAWSRRGSETNEKLFF. The DNA is TGTGCCTGGAGTCGACGGGGATCGGAAACTAATGAAAAACTGTTTTTT.